This is a list of T cell receptor beta chains from one sample in a study of blood T cell repertoires in COVID-19. Produced via immunoSEQ multiplex PCR; TCRdb's table is partial and in-frame only. The sample includes roughly 120,000 clones, around 80% seen only once; the top ten take 6.2%. Sequenced sample: peripheral blood. These receptors all stem from a man in his 70s with acute or convalescent COVID-19. Both conserved end residues are part of each CDR3. D genes are given only for firm matches. For some rows the clone size is stated as once, few or many, or as a class when expanded; others skip it.

TRBD1 TRBJ1-2 few 14 TRBV24-1 CATSDGQGLHGYTF TGTGCCACCAGTGACGGACAGGGCCTACATGGCTACACCTTC
NA TRBJ2-3 once 16 TRBV18 CASSPELVVLKDTQYF TGTGCCAGCTCACCAGAACTAGTAGTCCTCAAAGATACGCAGTATTTT
TRBD1 TRBJ2-2 NA 16 TRBV25-1 CASSELAGGNTGELFF TGTGCCAGCAGTGAATTGGCAGGGGGTAACACCGGGGAGCTGTTTTTT
NA TRBJ1-4 NA 14 TRBV6-5 CASLSGATNEKLFF TGTGCCAGCCTCTCGGGGGCAACTAATGAAAAACTGTTTTTT
NA TRBJ2-4 NA 13 TRBV6-5 CASKSLAKNIQYF TGTGCCAGCAAGAGTCTAGCCAAAAACATTCAGTACTTC
TRBD2 TRBJ2-7 few 16 TRBV24-1 CATSDGLAGESDEQYF TGTGCCACCAGTGACGGGCTAGCGGGAGAATCTGACGAGCAGTACTTC
NA TRBJ1-3 few 15 TRBV2 CASSNQRSSGNTIYF TGTGCCAGCAGTAATCAACGGAGCTCTGGAAACACCATATATTTT
TRBD2 TRBJ2-4 NA 18 TRBV5-4 CASSKRGVAGRSKNIQYF TGTGCCAGCAGCAAACGAGGAGTAGCGGGAAGGTCCAAAAACATTCAGTACTTC
TRBD2 TRBJ2-7 NA 15 TRBV18 CASSRGLAGSGEQYF TGTGCCAGCTCACGGGGACTAGCGGGATCTGGGGAGCAGTACTTC
NA TRBJ2-3 NA 14 TRBV2 CASRLWGRTDTQYF TGTGCCAGCAGGCTCTGGGGCCGAACAGATACGCAGTATTTT
NA TRBJ2-3 once 13 TRBV18 CASSPGRGDTQYF TGTGCCAGCTCACCAGGGCGGGGTGATACGCAGTATTTT
NA TRBJ1-3 few 14 TRBV29-1 CSVSFGGSGNTIYF TGCAGCGTCTCTTTCGGGGGCTCTGGAAACACCATATATTTT
NA TRBJ2-1 NA 15 TRBV2 CASSGAPSSYNEQFF TGTGCCAGCAGTGGGGCCCCGAGCTCCTACAATGAGCAGTTCTTC
TRBD2 TRBJ2-1 NA 16 TRBV19 CASSSGGGTSRSEQFF TGTGCCAGTAGCTCGGGTGGCGGGACTAGTCGGAGTGAGCAGTTCTTC
NA TRBJ2-7 NA 13 TRBV11-2 CASSLGGSYEQYF TGTGCCAGCAGCTTAGGAGGTTCCTACGAGCAGTACTTC
NA TRBJ2-7 few 11 TRBV6-1 CASSDLYEQYF TGTGCCAGCAGTGATCTCTACGAGCAGTACTTC
TRBD1 TRBJ2-3 NA 16 TRBV7-6 CASSIWTGSYTDTQYF TGTGCCAGCAGCATTTGGACAGGGTCGTACACAGATACGCAGTATTTT
NA TRBJ2-3 NA 15 TRBV19 CASSTVSTGTDTQYF TGTGCCAGTAGTACCGTTAGCACTGGCACAGATACGCAGTATTTT
NA TRBJ1-5 NA 12 TRBV7-2 CASSLEQFPQHF TGTGCCAGCAGCTTAGAACAGTTCCCCCAGCATTTT
TRBD1 TRBJ2-6 NA 16 TRBV2 CASRGYRGAGANVLTF TGTGCCAGCAGGGGTTACAGGGGTGCTGGGGCCAACGTCCTGACTTTC
NA TRBJ2-3 NA 16 TRBV2 CASSEAEEEYTDTQYF TGTGCCAGCAGTGAAGCGGAGGAAGAATACACAGATACGCAGTATTTT
TRBD2 TRBJ2-5 NA 16 TRBV28 CASSLEGRGYQETQYF TGTGCCAGCAGTTTAGAGGGGCGGGGGTACCAAGAGACCCAGTACTTC
NA TRBJ2-7 once 14 TRBV19 CASSITTGIYEQYF TGTGCCAGTAGTATAACTACAGGAATCTACGAGCAGTACTTC
TRBD2 TRBJ2-1 NA 16 TRBV4-2 CASSQVGLAGGYEQFF TGTGCCAGCAGCCAAGTCGGGCTAGCGGGAGGGTATGAGCAGTTCTTC
TRBD1 TRBJ1-1 NA 14 TRBV18 CASSPQGANAEAFF TGTGCCAGCTCACCCCAGGGGGCAAACGCTGAAGCTTTCTTT
NA TRBJ2-2 NA 14 TRBV14 CASSYAGSAGELFF TGTGCCAGCAGCTACGCGGGGTCCGCCGGGGAGCTGTTTTTT
TRBD1 TRBJ2-6 few 15 TRBV27 CASSLRQGIANVLTF TGTGCCAGCAGTTTAAGACAGGGGATCGCCAACGTCCTGACTTTC
TRBD2 TRBJ2-6 once 17 TRBV7-3 CASSPRLAGVGANVLTF TGTGCCAGCAGCCCCCGCCTAGCGGGAGTTGGGGCCAACGTCCTGACTTTC
NA TRBJ2-3 once 11 TRBV30 CAWTGVDTQYF TGTGCCTGGACGGGGGTGGATACGCAGTATTTT
NA TRBJ2-3 NA 14 TRBV5-1 CASSPGGLSDTQYF TGCGCCAGCAGCCCCGGGGGGCTGAGCGATACGCAGTATTTT
NA TRBJ1-4 NA 13 TRBV15 CATNEGGAEKLFF TGTGCCACCAACGAAGGGGGGGCTGAAAAACTGTTTTTT
NA TRBJ1-5 NA 14 TRBV2 CASSSGTPGQPQHF TGTGCCAGCAGCTCCGGGACACCGGGTCAGCCCCAGCATTTT
NA TRBJ2-7 NA 13 TRBV3-1/TRBV3-2 CASTLGVVGEQYF TGTGCCAGCACCCTCGGGGTGGTGGGGGAGCAGTACTTC
NA TRBJ2-7 NA 15 TRBV19 CASSLKPDTYYEQYF TGTGCCAGTAGTCTCAAACCGGACACATACTACGAGCAGTACTTC
TRBD1 TRBJ1-4 NA 15 TRBV5-1 CASSLRGQGDEKLFF TGCGCCAGCAGCTTGAGGGGACAGGGTGATGAAAAACTGTTTTTT
NA TRBJ2-7 NA 17 TRBV5-1 CASSLAGAGVSSYEQYF TGCGCCAGCAGCTTGGCCGGGGCAGGGGTCAGCTCCTACGAGCAGTACTTC
NA TRBJ1-2 NA 14 TRBV6-5 CASSYGGPFPGYTF TGTGCCAGCAGTTACGGAGGGCCGTTCCCTGGCTACACCTTC
NA TRBJ2-2 few 15 TRBV19 CASSLRNLNTGELFF TGTGCCAGTAGTTTGAGGAACCTGAACACCGGGGAGCTGTTTTTT
TRBD1 TRBJ2-5 NA 16 TRBV2 CASSAALGQGVETQYF TGTGCCAGCAGTGCCGCTCTGGGACAGGGGGTTGAGACCCAGTACTTC
NA TRBJ2-7 NA 13 TRBV5-1 CASSLGDNNEQYF TGCGCCAGCAGCTTGGGGGACAACAACGAGCAGTACTTC
NA TRBJ1-6 NA 16 TRBV9 CASSVGGGDWQSPLHF TGTGCCAGCAGCGTAGGGGGAGGGGACTGGCAGTCACCCCTCCACTTT
TRBD1 TRBJ1-1 NA 13 TRBV30 CAWSDRGVVKAFF TGTGCCTGGAGTGACAGGGGGGTCGTGAAAGCTTTCTTT
TRBD1 TRBJ2-5 NA 16 TRBV19 CASSMGGGTGRETQYF TGTGCCAGTAGTATGGGCGGTGGGACAGGGAGAGAGACCCAGTACTTC
TRBD1 TRBJ2-2 NA 15 TRBV6-5 CASSLGQGDSGELFF TGTGCCAGCAGTTTGGGACAGGGGGACTCCGGGGAGCTGTTTTTT
TRBD1 TRBJ1-2 NA 15 TRBV19 CASSRRTGGNYGYTF TGTGCCAGTAGTCGGCGGACAGGCGGGAACTATGGCTACACCTTC
TRBD1 TRBJ2-7 NA 16 TRBV7-6 CASSPRPGQGFYEQYF TGTGCCAGCAGCCCCCGGCCGGGACAGGGGTTTTACGAGCAGTACTTC
NA TRBJ2-7 NA 14 TRBV27 CASSLSGGTYEQYF TGTGCCAGCAGTTTATCAGGCGGAACCTACGAGCAGTACTTC
TRBD1 TRBJ1-2 NA 15 TRBV7-3 CASRQDRGENYGYTF TGTGCCAGCAGACAAGACAGGGGTGAAAACTATGGCTACACCTTC
NA TRBJ2-2 NA 14 TRBV11-2 CASSSTFTNWELFF TGTGCCAGCAGCTCCACCTTTACTAATTGGGAGCTGTTTTTT
TRBD2 TRBJ2-7 few 13 TRBV14 CASSSRGGSEQYF TGTGCCAGCAGTTCTCGGGGAGGGTCCGAGCAGTACTTC
TRBD1 TRBJ1-2 NA 13 TRBV12-3/TRBV12-4 CASSLNRGAGYTF TGTGCCAGCAGTTTAAACAGGGGGGCTGGCTACACCTTC
TRBD2 TRBJ2-2 NA 17 TRBV9 CASSVGLAGSNTGELFF TGTGCCAGCAGCGTAGGGCTAGCGGGGTCGAACACCGGGGAGCTGTTTTTT